This T cell receptor (beta chain) appears in the sequencing data of a study of identical twins. Study-level results: Within cord blood, abundant beta clonotypes carried fewer insertions, but memory repertoires showed no such trend.

Unique molecular identifiers were present on the cDNA, and a universal primer site came from template switching. From the 5' RACE reads, TCRdb called clonotypes with MiXCR, one entry per CDR3 protein. Seen here are fewer than 650,000 distinct CDR3 sequences, under 8.5% observed once, and the top ten hold 1.5% to 2%. The CDR3 sequence is 13 residues long. Germline CDR1 reads MDHEN; CDR2 reads SYDVKM. Deletions cut 3 bases from V and 4 bases from J, with 7 bases between. This clonotype was detected a few times. Its antigen is still unknown. These data were also filed under a second study, of yellow fever vaccine responses in identical twins.

Sequenced sample: PBMCs. The chain recombines TRBV28 with TRBJ2-1; D may be TRBD2 (5 bases). This clonotype originated in a woman between 18 and 29 years old in good health. The CDR3 DNA is TGTGCCAGCAGTTTTACTAGATACAATGAGCAGTTCTTC. This codes for CASSFTRYNEQFF.